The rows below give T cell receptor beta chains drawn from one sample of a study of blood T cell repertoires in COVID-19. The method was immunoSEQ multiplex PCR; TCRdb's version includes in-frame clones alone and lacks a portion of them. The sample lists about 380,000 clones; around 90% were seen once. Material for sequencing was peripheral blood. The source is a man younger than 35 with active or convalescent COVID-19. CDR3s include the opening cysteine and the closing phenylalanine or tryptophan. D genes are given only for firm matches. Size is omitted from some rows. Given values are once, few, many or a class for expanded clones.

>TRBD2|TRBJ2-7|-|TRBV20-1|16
TGCAGTGCTAGTAGGAATTCGCTAGCGGACCGCTACGAGCAGTACTTC
CSASRNSLADRYEQYF
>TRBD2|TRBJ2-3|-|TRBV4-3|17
TGCGCCAGCAGCCAACATCTAGCGGGGGGACTCACAGATACGCAGTATTTT
CASSQHLAGGLTDTQYF
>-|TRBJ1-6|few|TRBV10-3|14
TGTGCCATCACCTCCAGGGGTGGAGATTCACCCCTCCACTTT
CAITSRGGDSPLHF
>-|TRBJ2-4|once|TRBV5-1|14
TGCGCCAGCAGCTTGGACTCGGGCAAAAACATTCAGTACTTC
CASSLDSGKNIQYF
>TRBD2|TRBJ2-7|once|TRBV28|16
TGTGCCAGCAGATTACTAGCGGGGGGGCTCCACGCCGAGCAGTACTTC
CASRLLAGGLHAEQYF
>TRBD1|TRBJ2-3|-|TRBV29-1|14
TGCAGCGTTTACCGGGACAGGGGCACAGATACGCAGTATTTT
CSVYRDRGTDTQYF
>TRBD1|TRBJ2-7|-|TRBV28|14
TGTGCCAGCAGGAGGCGAGGGGGCCTCTACGAGCAGTACTTC
CASRRRGGLYEQYF
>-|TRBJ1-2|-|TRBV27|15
TGTGCCAGCAGTCCACTCGGACAGTCTAACTATGGCTACACCTTC
CASSPLGQSNYGYTF
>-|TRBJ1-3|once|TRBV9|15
TGTGCCAGCAGCCCCACAGGGTCGGGAGGAAACACCATATATTTT
CASSPTGSGGNTIYF
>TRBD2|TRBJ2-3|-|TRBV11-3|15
TGTGCCAGCAGCTTAAGGGAAGCGGGAGTCGGTACGCAGTATTTT
CASSLREAGVGTQYF
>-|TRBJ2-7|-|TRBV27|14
TGTGCCAGCAGTTTGCGGACACCCTACTACGAGCAGTACTTC
CASSLRTPYYEQYF
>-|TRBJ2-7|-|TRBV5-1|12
TGCGCCAGCAGCGCGACAGTGTACGAGCAGTACTTC
CASSATVYEQYF
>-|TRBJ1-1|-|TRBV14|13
TGTGCCAGCAGCCTTCAGGGAAACACTGAAGCTTTCTTT
CASSLQGNTEAFF
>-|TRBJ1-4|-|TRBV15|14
TGTGCCACCAGCAGAGGAGGGCCTAATGAAAAACTGTTTTTT
CATSRGGPNEKLFF
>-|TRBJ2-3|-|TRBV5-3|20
TGTGCCAGAAGCTTGTTACCGTGCGAGTGGAGGCCAAATAGCACAGATACGCAGTATTTT
CARSLLPCEWRPNSTDTQYF
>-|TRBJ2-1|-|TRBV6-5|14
TGTGCCAGCAGTTACAGGACTTCCTACAATGAGCAGTTCTTC
CASSYRTSYNEQFF
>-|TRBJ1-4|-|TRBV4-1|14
TGCGCCAGCAGCCAAGGTACCGGTGGTGAAAAACTGTTTTTT
CASSQGTGGEKLFF
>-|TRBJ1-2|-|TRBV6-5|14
TGTGCCAGCAGTTACGGGGACATCAACTATGGCTACACCTTC
CASSYGDINYGYTF
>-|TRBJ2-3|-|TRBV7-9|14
TGTGCCAGCAGCTTTGGACACAGCACAGATACGCAGTATTTT
CASSFGHSTDTQYF
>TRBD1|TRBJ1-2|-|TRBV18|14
TGTGCCAGCTCACCTATGGACAGGAACATAGGCTACACCTTC
CASSPMDRNIGYTF
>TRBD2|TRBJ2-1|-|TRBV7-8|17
TGTGCCAGCAGCTCAAGTAGCGGGGCAAGCTCCTACAATGAGCAGTTCTTC
CASSSSSGASSYNEQFF
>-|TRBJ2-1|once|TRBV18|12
TGTGCCAGCTCACCGGACAGCAATGAGCAGTTCTTC
CASSPDSNEQFF
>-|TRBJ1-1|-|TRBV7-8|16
TGTGCCAGCAGCTTAAGGGAGGGGAGGCCGAACACTGAAGCTTTCTTT
CASSLREGRPNTEAFF
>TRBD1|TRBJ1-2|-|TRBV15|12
TGTGCCACCCAGGGACAGGGGGCAGGCTACACCTTC
CATQGQGAGYTF
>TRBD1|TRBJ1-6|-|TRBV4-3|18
TGCGCCAGCAGCCTCACCGGGACAGGGAGTCCCTATAATTCACCCCTCCACTTT
CASSLTGTGSPYNSPLHF
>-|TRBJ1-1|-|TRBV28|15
TGTGCCAGCAGTTTAAATCCGGGTGGGTTCACTGAAGCTTTCTTT
CASSLNPGGFTEAFF
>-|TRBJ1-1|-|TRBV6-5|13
TGTGCCAGCAGTTTAGAGGGTCGCACTGAAGCTTTCTTT
CASSLEGRTEAFF
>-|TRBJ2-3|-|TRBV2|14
TGTGCCAGCAAAGGCCTAGCGCTCACAGATACGCAGTATTTT
CASKGLALTDTQYF